This passage covers 28 T cell receptor beta chains from one sample sequenced in a study of vaccination effects on CD4 cells after COVID-19. Investigators separated out CD4+ T cells once approximately 9 days of culture had passed. Vaccine administered to participants consisted of two doses of either BNT162b2 or mRNA-1273. No antigens are known for them. TCRdb keeps only in-frame clones here, not all; method: immunoSEQ multiplex PCR. The sample lists tens of thousands of clones, around 70% occurring once. Specimen: CD4+ T cells from PBMCs cultured without peptide, collected after COVID-19 vaccination. These receptors were collected from a human donor who received a COVID-19 vaccine.

This clone appeared a few times. The chain employs TRBV3-1 (or the pseudogene TRBV3-2) and TRBJ1-6; 8 bases are a match to TRBD1. Germline values: CDR1 LGHDT, CDR2 YNNKEL (reference sequence). With 4 bases clipped from V and 8 bases from J, the junction kept 7 bases outside the gene matches. There are 15 residues in the CDR3. CDR3 residues: CASSREGTGYSPLHF. The CDR3 DNA follows: TGTGCCAGCAGCCGCGAAGGGACAGGCTATTCACCCCTCCACTTT.

The chain recombines TRBV5-6 with TRBJ2-7; D possibly uses TRBD1 or TRBD2 (5 bases each). Germline V CDR1 and CDR2: SGHDT, YYEEEE. V lost 3 bases, J lost 2 bases, and 12 bases lay in between. The CDR3 runs 14 residues. The CDR3 loop reads CASSSPGRPYEQYV. The CDR3 region has the DNA TGTGCCAGCAGCTCCCCGGGACGGCCCTACGAGCAGTACGTC.

The chain couples TRBV28 to TRBJ1-4; TRBD1 might be the D (5 bases). Trimming cost V 10 bases and J 7 bases, with 13 bases left between them. This CDR3 comprises 12 residues. The germline V gene encodes CDR1 MDHEN and CDR2 SYDVKM. CDR3 DNA: TGTGCCACGAGGACGGGGGGTGAAAAACTGTTTTTT. Amino acids: CATRTGGEKLFF.

This chain links TRBV2 with TRBJ2-7, with TRBD1 identical over 9 bases. The length of the CDR3 is 14 residues. J gave up 3 bases and V 5 bases, and 5 bases lay outside the gene matches. Germline loops: CDR1 SNHLY, CDR2 FYNNEI. The CDR3 bases are TGTGCCAGCAGTTCGGGACAGGGATTCTACGAGCAGTACGTC. Residues: CASSSGQGFYEQYV.

This sequence joins TRBV7-3 and TRBJ1-2, with D possibly being TRBD1 (6 bases). Per germline, CDR1 SGHTA and CDR2 FQGTGA. CDR3 length: 15 residues. Trimming removed 4 bases from V and 10 bases from J, with 22 bases in between. This CDR3 reads CASSSGQDLKGAYTF. The CDR3 nucleotides are TGTGCCAGCAGCTCGGGACAAGACCTAAAGGGCGCCTACACCTTC.

The CDR3 spells CASSEPDRAGNTIYF. The CDR3 DNA follows: TGTGCCAGCAGTGAACCGGACAGGGCTGGAAACACCATATATTTT. The gene calls are TRBV25-1 and TRBJ1-3; TRBD1 matches at 8 bases. The CDR3 extends over 15 amino acids. Germline CDR1 and CDR2: MGHDK and SYGVNS. The J segment lost 2 bases and the V segment lost 2 bases, leaving 2 bases of the junction unmatched.

This clone was counted only a few times. J is TRBJ2-1 and V is TRBV24-1, with 10 nucleotides matching TRBD2. Germline loops: CDR1 KGHDR, CDR2 SFDVKD. The CDR3 length is 15 residues. The ends lost 4 bases at V and 6 bases at J; junction bases unmatched: 5. CDR3 amino acids: CATSDTSGAFNEQFF. CDR3 bases: TGTGCCACCAGTGACACTAGCGGGGCCTTCAATGAGCAGTTCTTC.

The chain employs TRBV7-2 and TRBJ2-5; D gene unclear. The CDR3 runs 12 residues. CDR1 is SGHTA and CDR2 is FQGNSA in the germline V gene. Trimming cost V 6 bases and J 5 bases, with 10 bases left between them. CDR3 in amino acids: CASSPLIETQYF. CDR3 coding DNA: TGTGCCAGCAGTCCACTTATTGAGACCCAGTACTTC.

In this sample, this clone turned up a few times. CDR3 amino acids: CATSPSRTGRNEQFF. CDR3 DNA: TGTGCCACCAGCCCCAGCCGGACAGGTCGGAATGAGCAGTTCTTC. The chain employs TRBV24-1 and TRBJ2-1; 7 bases are shared with TRBD1. The CDR3 loop spans 15 amino acids. Per the germline V gene, CDR1 is KGHDR and CDR2 is SFDVKD. V dropped 7 bases and J dropped 7; count of bases not matched to a gene: 12.

Concerning this clone itself: Other DNA sequences in this specimen translate into the identical CDR3. The chain recombines TRBV19 with TRBJ1-2, with 10 positions matching TRBD1. This CDR3 is built from 15 residues. The V segment lost 6 bases and the J segment 3 bases; nucleotides outside the gene matches: 7. Germline values: CDR1 LNHDA, CDR2 SQIVND (reference sequence). CDR3 residues: CASRPGTGADYGYTF. In DNA, the CDR3 is TGTGCCAGTAGACCCGGGACAGGGGCCGACTATGGCTACACCTTC.

The chain has TRBV6-5 and TRBJ1-2; TRBD1 matches 8 bases. The V and J ends lost 6 bases and 3 bases, in that order; junction bases with no gene match: 9. The CDR3 is 15 residues long. Germline V gene sequence: CDR1 MNHEY, CDR2 SVGAGI. CDR3 in DNA: TGTGCCAGCAGGGAGGACAGGGAGGCTCACTATGGCTACACCTTC. This encodes CASREDREAHYGYTF.

This chain uses TRBV30 with TRBJ1-5, with D perhaps matching TRBD1 (5 bases). Germline CDR1 GTSNPN, CDR2 SVGIG (reference sequence). This CDR3 region has 14 residues. With 0 bases removed from V and 7 bases from J, the gap between germline ends came to 13 bases. CDR3 loop: CAWSVRGEGQPQHF. In DNA, the CDR3 is TGTGCCTGGAGTGTACGAGGGGAGGGGCAGCCCCAGCATTTT. The full variable domain, in which reference TRBV30 and TRBJ1-5 provide the parts outside the CDR3, is SQTIHQWPATLVQPVGSPLSLECTVEGTSNPNLYWYRQAAGRGLQLLFYSVGIGQISSEVPQNLSASRPQDRQFILSSKKLLLSDSGFYLCAWSVRGEGQPQHFGDGTRLSIL.

This clone was detected a few times. This chain uses TRBV6-5 with TRBJ2-3, with 7 bases that match TRBD2. The CDR3 runs 13 residues. Trimming took 6 bases from V and 2 from J; bases not matched to a gene: 2. CDR1 and CDR2 (germline): MNHEY, SVGAGI. CDR3 DNA sequence: TGTGCCAGCAGCTGGGACTACACAGATACGCAGTATTTT. Its translation: CASSWDYTDTQYF.

The chain combines TRBV7-8 with TRBJ1-5; 11 nucleotides align to TRBD1. V lost 1 base and J lost 2; bases outside the gene matches: 10. The CDR3 is 19 residues long. Germline CDR1 and CDR2: SGHVS and FQNEAQ. DNA for the CDR3: TGTGCCAGCAGCTTAGGTGGGACAGGGGGTGGTTTTGGCAATCAGCCCCAGCATTTT. Translation: CASSLGGTGGGFGNQPQHF.

The chain links TRBV7-2 to TRBJ2-3; TRBD2 matches 8 bases. With 3 bases clipped from V and 2 bases from J, the junction kept 7 bases outside the gene matches. From germline, CDR1 is SGHTA and CDR2 FQGNSA. The CDR3 loop spans 16 amino acids. The CDR3 DNA follows: TGTGCCAGCAGCTTGGTTGGCGGGGGGATCACAGATACGCAGTATTTT. This gives the protein CASSLVGGGITDTQYF.

The chain links TRBV29-1 to TRBJ1-2; no clear D gene. V was shortened by 8 bases and J by 4 bases, with 17 bases between the two germline ends. This CDR3 comprises 13 residues. Germline V gene sequence: CDR1 SQVTM, CDR2 ANQGSEA. The CDR3 DNA follows: TGCAGCTCCCACCTCGGGCCGAGCTATGGCTACACCTTC. Translation: CSSHLGPSYGYTF.

J is TRBJ1-4 and V is TRBV5-1; no clear D. The CDR3 contains 14 residues. The V gene's germline CDR1 is SGHRS and CDR2 YFSETQ. Between the trimmed V and J ends, which lost 4 bases and 1 base, there was a span of 8 bases. The CDR3 spells CASSIDKTNEKLFF. In nucleotides, the CDR3 is TGCGCCAGCAGCATCGATAAAACTAATGAAAAACTGTTTTTT. Together with reference TRBV5-1 and TRBJ1-4, the CDR3 gives the full variable domain: KAGVTQTPRYLIKTRGQQVTLSCSPISGHRSVSWYQQTPGQGLQFLFEYFSETQRNKGNFPGRFSGRQFSNSRSEMNVSTLELGDSALYLCASSIDKTNEKLFFGSGTQLSVL.

The V call is TRBV12-5, the J call TRBJ2-6, with D possibly matching TRBD2 (6 bases). Looked up from germline, CDR1 is LGHNT and CDR2 is FRNRAP. This CDR3 contains 17 residues. V lost 2 bases, J lost 3 bases, and 14 bases lay in between. CDR3 residues: CASGLWTGGFGANVLTF. The CDR3 region has the DNA TGTGCTAGTGGTTTGTGGACCGGAGGGTTTGGGGCCAACGTCCTGACTTTC.

This clone was observed a handful of times. This chain links TRBV2 with TRBJ1-1; weak D call: TRBD1 (6 bases). Per the germline V gene, CDR1 is SNHLY and CDR2 is FYNNEI. The CDR3 contains 13 residues. Trimming took 3 bases from V and 11 from J, leaving 16 bases between them. Written as DNA, the CDR3 is TGTGCCAGCAGTGACGTGTTCAGGGGTGGGGCTTTCTTT. Its translation is CASSDVFRGGAFF.

The rearrangement uses TRBV19 and TRBJ1-5, with 7 bases aligning to TRBD1. In germline, CDR1 is LNHDA, CDR2 SQIVND (reference sequence). Trimming at V came to 5 bases and at J to 4 bases, leaving 5 bases not matched to a gene. CDR3 length: 14 amino acids. In DNA, the CDR3 is TGTGCCAGTAGTGGCAGGGGGATAAATCAGCCCCAGCATTTT. Translated: CASSGRGINQPQHF.

The rearrangement uses TRBV5-4 and TRBJ1-2; D gene uncertain. Germline CDR1 is SGHNT and CDR2 is YYREEE (reference sequence). V dropped 1 base and J dropped 4 bases, with 14 bases sitting between them. This CDR3 is built from 15 residues. The CDR3 here is CASSLMYILGYGYTF. CDR3 bases: TGTGCCAGCAGCTTGATGTATATTCTAGGCTATGGCTACACCTTC.

This clone has just one count. V usage is TRBV14 and J usage is TRBJ1-1; a weak D match, TRBD1 (6 bases). The CDR3 extends over 15 amino acids. From germline, CDR1 is SGHDN and CDR2 FVKESK. Deletions cut 4 bases from V and 5 bases from J, with 17 bases between. The CDR3 DNA is TGTGCCAGCAGCCCTTGGGGGCGCGGATCGACTGAAGCTTTCTTT. Its protein product is CASSPWGRGSTEAFF. The variable domain in full, completed from reference TRBV14 and TRBJ1-1, reads EAGVTQFPSHSVIEKGQTVTLRCDPISGHDNLYWYRRVMGKEIKFLLHFVKESKQDESGMPNNRFLAERTGGTYSTLKVQPAELEDSGVYFCASSPWGRGSTEAFFGQGTRLTVV.

The chain carries TRBV19 and TRBJ1-5; TRBD1 matches at 10 bases. Germline trimming cut 8 bases from V and 1 base from J; bases unmatched to any gene: 2. Germline V CDR1 and CDR2: LNHDA, SQIVND (reference sequence). The length of the CDR3 is 14 residues. The chain's CDR3 is CASLDRGSNQPQHF. The CDR3 coding sequence is TGTGCCAGTCTGGACAGGGGGAGCAATCAGCCCCAGCATTTT.

The V and J genes are TRBV6-7 and TRBJ1-5; D is ambiguous. TRBV6-7 is classed as an ORF, of uncertain function. Trimming removed 0 bases at V and 7 bases at J, with 16 bases between. The CDR3 is made up of 16 amino acids. The CDR3 DNA sequence: TGTGCCAGCAGTTACTCGAGCGGAAGGGAGAAACAGCCCCAGCATTTT. Translated: CASSYSSGREKQPQHF.

This clone was observed a handful of times. The V and J genes are TRBV7-2 and TRBJ1-2; TRBD1 is a possible D gene (5 bases). The germline CDR1 and CDR2 sequences are SGHTA and FQGNSA. V lost 6 bases to trimming and J lost 6 bases, with 17 bases between them. CDR3 size: 14 residues. CDR3 residues: CASSPFGRADGYTF. The CDR3 region has the DNA TGTGCCAGCAGTCCCTTCGGCAGGGCAGATGGCTACACCTTC.

This clone was counted a single time. The chain carries TRBV4-3 and TRBJ2-5, with TRBD1 identical over 9 bases. Trimming at V came to 0 bases and at J to 2 bases, leaving 4 bases not matched to a gene. The CDR3 totals 16 residues. Germline CDR1 reads LGHNA; CDR2 reads YSLEER. The CDR3 DNA is TGCGCCAGCAGCCAAGAGACCGGGACAGGGCAAGAGACCCAGTACTTC. Translating it yields CASSQETGTGQETQYF.

The chain couples TRBV9 to TRBJ2-5, with D unresolved. CDR3 length: 15 amino acids. The germline V gene encodes CDR1 SGDLS and CDR2 YYNGEE. Trimming shortened V by 0 bases and J by 0 bases, and 9 bases separated the two germline ends. CDR3 sequence: CASSVEVGYQETQYF. CDR3 coding DNA: TGTGCCAGCAGCGTAGAGGTAGGCTACCAAGAGACCCAGTACTTC.

The CDR3 protein is CASSFGGGQKAFF. The CDR3 DNA is TGTGCCAGCAGTTTCGGGGGGGGACAGAAAGCTTTCTTT. V usage is TRBV6-5 and J usage is TRBJ1-1, with TRBD1 matching 7 bases. J lost 9 bases, V lost 4 bases, and 8 bases had no gene match. Germline CDR1 is MNHEY and CDR2 is SVGAGI. The CDR3 sequence is 13 residues long.